The present entry profiles one T cell receptor beta chain with its context. Libraries were prepared by immunoSEQ multiplex PCR; TCRdb keeps only in-frame clonotypes and omits some of them. The table has more than 200,000 clones, more than 75% seen once. This entry comes from a study of blood T cell repertoires in COVID-19. Germline CDR1 GTSNPN, CDR2 SVGIG (reference sequence). The CDR3 has 12 amino acids. Trimming cost V 4 bases and J 8 bases; bases outside gene matches: 3. This clonotype was obtained from a man older than 75 with acute or convalescent COVID-19. The rearrangement links TRBV30 to TRBJ2-3; 10 bases match TRBD1. The source material was peripheral blood. DNA of the CDR3: TGTGCCTGGAATGGACAGGGGGGTACGCAGTATTTT. It yields the protein CAWNGQGGTQYF. Combining the CDR3 with reference TRBV30 and TRBJ2-3 gives the whole variable domain SQTIHQWPATLVQPVGSPLSLECTVEGTSNPNLYWYRQAAGRGLQLLFYSVGIGQISSEVPQNLSASRPQDRQFILSSKKLLLSDSGFYLCAWNGQGGTQYFGPGTRLTVL.